This TCR beta chain was found in a study of blood T cell repertoires in COVID-19 (dated by TCRdb to the early 2020s). At the level of the whole study: Samples covering the acute and convalescent phases of COVID-19 were provided by collaborators in the United States, Italy and Spain. The prospective study material was composed of cDNA or gDNA derived from T cells, B-cell-depleted T cells, or PBMCs. The dataset comprised deeply sampled blood TCRbeta repertoires from subjects exposed to, actively infected with, or recovered from COVID-19. The repertoires were made available in a free public database intended to serve as a resource for research on the immune response to SARS-CoV-2. The samples were drawn from the first 160 participants of the ongoing ImmuneRACE study and from 1,200 or so subjects provided by 6 global collaborators. The sample metadata nearly always contained a de-identified subject ID, COVID-19 status, age in years and sex. Where available, HLA class I and class II types were taken from metadata supplied by the sample provider and were not determined by assay-based typing. The paper's findings and limits, for the study overall: The amount of clinical and demographic metadata varied by source and participant and was provided uncurated.

The immunoSEQ Assay, a bias-controlled multiplex PCR, was used to amplify TCRbeta CDR3 regions from genomic DNA. Under the source paper's analysis protocol: Within the assay, amplification of reference gene primers was used to estimate how many nucleated cells each sample contained. To quantify the absolute abundance of each unique TCRbeta CDR3 rearrangement, sequence reads were collapsed and filtered. Productive Simpson clonality was computed per sample as the square root of Simpson's diversity index over productive rearrangements. The table comes from immuneACCESS by way of TCRdb, which keeps in-frame sequences with V and J called. Part of the clones is missing from these tables; in studies checked, under half for an unresolved V gene and the rest for unknown reasons. The V and J calls and clone size were taken over from that table, and D and trimming were inferred from the DNA. A total of about 200,000 clones appear in this sample, roughly 90% of them only once. Jointly, the top ten make up approximately 8.2% of the sample.

There are 18 amino acids in the CDR3, from cysteine to phenylalanine inclusive. The sequence is cut down to CDR3 DNA, 54 bases in frame from base 1. V is cut back by 1 base and J by 4 bases, with 9 bases in the junction unmatched. The CDR1 and CDR2 encoded by the germline V gene are MDHEN and SYDVKM. This clone was detected a few times. This clone's antigen is unknown. No clone much larger than this one lies a single base away; base qualities are absent. Enrolling through a virtual design, the prospective study's participants ranged in age from roughly 18 to 100 years and lived across roughly 23 United States geographic areas. In the prospective study, participants were assigned to cohorts based on the clinical history participants reported in a screening survey and a study questionnaire. For ImmuneRACE Cohort 3, a participant was defined as recovered based on two consecutive negative NP/OP PCR tests, clearance by a healthcare professional, or resolution of symptoms. Each participant in the prospective study had whole blood, serum and a nasopharyngeal or oropharyngeal swab collected by mobile phlebotomists. Over a roughly 2-month period, participants in the prospective study had the option of providing additional blood draws and questionnaires. Before DNA extraction, blood samples from the prospective study were shipped at room temperature or frozen.

Recombination joined TRBV28 with TRBJ1-3; the central 11 bases match TRBD1. The TCR sequence derives from a woman aged 18-29 years who had recovered from COVID-19. Sequencing was carried out using PBMCs or T cells enriched from blood (not recorded which). DNA sequence: TGTGCCAGCAGTTTATTCGGGACAGGGGGAACTTCGGGAAACACCATATATTTT. Protein translation: CASSLFGTGGTSGNTIYF.